This TCR beta chain was sequenced during a study of cytomegalovirus exposure and HLA in healthy donors (dated by TCRdb to 2016 to 2017). General notes on the study: An earlier analysis of some 600 of the donors reported under 300 Gb of sequence data and approximately 120 million unique TCR beta sequences obtained from around 180 million T cells. Alongside the repertoire data, information on donor age, sex, ethnicity and CMV serostatus was compiled. The study was designed to test whether signatures of past pathogen exposure could be identified by cataloging public T cell receptors. Typing coverage differed by locus: A, B, C, DRB1 and DQB1 were typed in about 629-630 donors, DQA1 in 522, DPA1 in 600 to 610, and DPB1 in 472. The study combined high-throughput TCR immunosequencing, statistical association of individual TCRs with disease status, and machine learning to predict cytomegalovirus infection status. The study profiled the T cell repertoires of around 700 subjects by immunosequencing and related them to cytomegalovirus serostatus. An earlier analysis of roughly 580 of the donors used high-throughput TCR beta sequencing to judge whether each TCR beta V gene segment behaved as functional or pseudogenic. Rather than using new phenotypic data, the later analysis identified candidate immune exposures from TCR beta sequences and from how often those sequences occurred across donors. Among the roughly 410 genotyped donors, approximately 76% belonged to the genetic ancestry cluster associated with self-reported Caucasian donors. Among roughly 400 genotyped donors of the cohort, an average of around 250,000 unique TCR beta nucleotide sequences was sequenced per donor, of which about 18% were non-productive. A later analysis re-examined previously published TCR beta repertoires from hundreds of donors and added high-resolution HLA genotyping to investigate patterns of TCR occurrence. HLA typing included class I and class II loci at four-digit resolution. In addition to the first cohort of 666 subjects, a separate validation cohort of around 110 different subjects was used. Roughly 5 DR-DQ haplotypes were handled as single units for association and clustering, since linkage in the cohort was strong. A later genetic analysis used genome-wide SNP genotypes for 398 of the 666 donors, treating that subset as a discovery cohort. An early release that covered some 640 HLA-typed donors contained around 300 gigabases of sequencing data and around 80 million unique TCR sequences. Every repertoire in the discovery cohort had been generated on one and the same sequencing platform.

In total, over 600 healthy bone marrow donors made up the cohort. At the time of sampling, all cohort members were nominally healthy, though unrecorded immune exposures were likely present. The donor was CMV seropositive and belonged to the group of 250 to 300 seropositive cohort members. A peripheral blood sample was provided by each donor, and peripheral blood mononuclear cells were used for TCR beta sequencing. The Qiagen DNeasy Blood Extraction Kit was used to extract genomic DNA from the blood cell samples. Library creation used the immunoSEQ multiplex PCR assay. A mixture of 60 forward primers for TCR Vbeta segments and 13 reverse primers for TCR Jbeta segments was used in the multiplex PCR. The CDR3 region of rearranged TCR beta genes was amplified from genomic DNA with a multiplex PCR assay. The amplified TCR beta libraries were sequenced on the Illumina HiSeq System as 87-base-pair reads. From the authors' description of their analysis: A later analysis tallied some 79 million unique TCR beta chains across the 550 to 850 repertoires, and some 10 million of those chains were shared by two or more donors. Raw reads were error-corrected and collapsed into unique sequences by a nearest-neighbor algorithm in which closely related sequences were merged to remove PCR and sequencing errors. CDR3 sequences were aligned to IMGT reference sequences to assign V, D and J gene segments. For a sequence to be retained, at least a six-nucleotide match to both a V gene segment and a J gene segment was required. Rearrangements were called productive when the CDR3 lacked stop codons and stayed in frame with V and J; all others were non-productive. CDR3 was defined according to IMGT convention as the region running from the second conserved V-encoded cysteine to the conserved J-encoded phenylalanine. The earlier analysis of roughly 590 of the donors excluded sequences that lacked an unambiguous match to a single V gene segment. In an earlier analysis of roughly 600 of the donors, a V segment was called functional when productive rearrangements were above 56.7%, and segregating when the standard deviation between donors exceeded 5%. A statistical classification framework was built for diagnosing cytomegalovirus status from the catalog of TCR beta chain sequences. In a later analysis, TCR nucleotide sequences were compared against IMGT/GENE-DB human TR gene sequences so that V and J genes could be assigned. A later analysis assigned CDR3 sequences and most-parsimonious VDJ recombination scenarios with the TCRdist pipeline. A later analysis defined each TCR beta chain by its CDR3 amino acid sequence plus V-gene family, and excluded reads lacking a unique V-gene family. A later analysis removed roughly 590 highly shared, low-generation-probability nucleotide sequences to deal with suspected cross-contamination and a sequencing artifact. In a later analysis, a clonal expansion index for each public chain was calculated from normalized within-repertoire ranks of inferred template counts. In a later analysis, generation probabilities were computed with a VDJ recombination model fitted to out-of-frame rearrangements, and the resulting probabilities were checked against IGoR. In a later analysis, TCR-TCR, TCR-HLA and TCR-CMV co-occurrence was scored with hypergeometric tests, and a repertoire-size bias correction was applied to TCR pairs. To estimate false discovery rates, a later analysis permuted the HLA or CMV assignments 20 times. A later analysis grouped co-occurring TCRs with DBSCAN, adding TCRdist sequence similarity when clustering within HLA-allele-positive subsets. Repertoires with fewer than 30,000 or more than 120,000 public chains were left out of co-occurrence clustering, as were about five repertoires with anomalous nucleotide sharing. TCRdb provides this immuneACCESS table in a form limited to in-frame rearrangements. Some clones are lacking; in checked studies, under half of them reflect an unresolved V gene, and why the rest are absent is not known. That table furnishes V, J and clone size, whereas the DNA furnished D and trimming. This sample holds fewer than 140,000 clones; under 80% were observed only once. About 6.1% of the sample lies in the top ten.

The research as a whole found: CMV serostatus was the only immune exposure information available for the cohort. In a later analysis, several top co-occurrence clusters were reported to appear linked to parvovirus B19, influenza, CMV and Epstein-Barr virus. A later analysis found that most CMV-associated TCR beta chains appeared HLA-restricted, with HLA associations seemingly driven largely by CMV exposure. Three of the identified cytomegalovirus-associated TCR beta chains were confirmed in vitro to be specific for cytomegalovirus antigens. Compared with equally common non-associated chains, HLA-associated TCR beta chains in a later analysis were more clonally expanded and had lower generation probabilities. A further reported finding was that TCR beta sequences accurately predicted the HLA-A and HLA-B alleles for most subjects in the first cohort. Because counts were too low, about 17 rarely observed V segments, including chromosome 9 orphons, were excluded from the earlier analysis of a few hundred of the donors. Specific HLA alleles were associated with 15,000 to 20,000 TCR beta sequences at a false discovery rate of 0.05 in a later analysis. The cohort was sequenced for TCR beta chains only, and without alpha or paired-chain data the features that could be detected were limited. Because some donors lacked HLA typing at each locus, the association tests relied only on the typed subset. Linkage disequilibrium might explain the correlated functional status among segregating V segments, but an unknown experimental factor could not be ruled out. An earlier analysis of around 540 of the donors showed that most TCR beta V segments appeared in productive rearrangements either about 90% or about 30% of the time, which broadly matched IMGT annotations. The authors suggested that the approach could potentially be extended to other disease states and immunological phenotypes. In both the original and validation cohorts, the classifier was reported to diagnose cytomegalovirus status with high specificity and sensitivity. A cluster of highly shared sequence variants was judged likely to be a technical artifact of the sequencing pipeline. Assigning TCR associations to individual alleles was difficult when HLA alleles, especially DR and DQ, strongly co-occurred. V-gene and J-gene trimming of TCR beta chains was associated with a missense DCLRE1C variant in a later genetic analysis, and the association was replicated in an independent cohort. In a later analysis, TCR association rates were found to vary across HLA loci, with the most associated TCRs seen for DRB1 alleles and the fewest for HLA-C alleles. Roughly uniform sequencing depth across donors was assumed in presence/absence analyses, although this assumption may not hold. The study gave a list of some 150 TCR beta chains associated with cytomegalovirus. In a later genetic analysis, fewer N-insertions in productive TCRs were reported among donors in an Asian-associated ancestry cluster than the roughly 640-donor mean. While some public TCRs were present in many individuals, most TCR sequences turned up only very rarely across donors.

On this clone: No cognate antigen has been identified for it. No much larger clonotype is one base removed from it; base qualities were not supplied.

Input material: PBMCs. The sequence was obtained from a woman between 45 and 65 years old in good health and CMV-seropositive.

The nucleotides read TGCGCCAGCAGCTCAGGACTAGCGGGGGGGCGTTTCTCTAGCTCCTACAATGAGCAGTTCTTC. The encoded protein is CASSSGLAGGRFSSSYNEQFF. The sequence is built from TRBV5-1 and TRBJ2-1, with TRBD2 matching 15 junction bases. CDR1 and CDR2 were assigned from the germline V gene as SGHRS and YFSETQ. The V end gives up 3 bases and the J end 0 bases, leaving 13 bases in the junction not matched to a gene. Reading from cysteine to phenylalanine, the CDR3 counts 21 amino acids. Only the CDR3 part of the read is kept: 63 bases, read in frame from the first base. Here the CDR3 is joined to the reference TRBV5-1 and TRBJ2-1 genes, and the full variable domain is: KAGVTQTPRYLIKTRGQQVTLSCSPISGHRSVSWYQQTPGQGLQFLFEYFSETQRNKGNFPGRFSGRQFSNSRSEMNVSTLELGDSALYLCASSSGLAGGRFSSSYNEQFFGPGTRLTVL.